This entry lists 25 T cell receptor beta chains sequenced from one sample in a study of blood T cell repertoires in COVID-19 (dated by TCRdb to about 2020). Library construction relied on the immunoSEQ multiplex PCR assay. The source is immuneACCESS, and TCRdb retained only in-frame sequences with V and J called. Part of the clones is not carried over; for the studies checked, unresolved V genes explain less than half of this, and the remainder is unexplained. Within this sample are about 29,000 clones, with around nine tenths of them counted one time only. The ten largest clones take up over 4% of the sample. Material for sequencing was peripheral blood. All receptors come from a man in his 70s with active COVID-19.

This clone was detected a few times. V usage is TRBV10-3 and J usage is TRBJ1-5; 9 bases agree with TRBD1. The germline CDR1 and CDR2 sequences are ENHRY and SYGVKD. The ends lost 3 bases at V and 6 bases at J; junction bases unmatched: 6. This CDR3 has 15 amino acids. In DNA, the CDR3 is TGTGCCATCAGTGAAGCACAGGGGGCGAGTCAGCCCCAGCATTTT. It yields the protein CAISEAQGASQPQHF.

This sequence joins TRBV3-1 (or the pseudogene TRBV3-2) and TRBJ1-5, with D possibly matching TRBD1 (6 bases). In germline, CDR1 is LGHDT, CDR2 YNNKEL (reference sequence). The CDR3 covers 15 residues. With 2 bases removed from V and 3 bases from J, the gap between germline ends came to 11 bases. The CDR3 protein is CASSQRGLDNQPQHF. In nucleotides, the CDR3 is TGTGCCAGCAGCCAAAGGGGGTTGGACAATCAGCCCCAGCATTTT.

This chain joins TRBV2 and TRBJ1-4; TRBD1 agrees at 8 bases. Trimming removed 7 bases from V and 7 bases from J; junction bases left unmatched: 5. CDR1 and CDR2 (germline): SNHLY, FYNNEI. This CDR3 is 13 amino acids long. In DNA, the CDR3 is TGTGCCAGCATAGGACAGGGTTTTGAAAAACTGTTTTTT. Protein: CASIGQGFEKLFF.

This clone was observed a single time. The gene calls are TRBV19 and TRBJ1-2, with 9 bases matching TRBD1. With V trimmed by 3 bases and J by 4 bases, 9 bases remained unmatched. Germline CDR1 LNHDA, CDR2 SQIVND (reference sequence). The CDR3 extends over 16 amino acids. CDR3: CASSIDSQGAFYGYTF. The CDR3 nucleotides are TGTGCCAGTAGTATCGACTCACAGGGGGCTTTCTATGGCTACACCTTC.

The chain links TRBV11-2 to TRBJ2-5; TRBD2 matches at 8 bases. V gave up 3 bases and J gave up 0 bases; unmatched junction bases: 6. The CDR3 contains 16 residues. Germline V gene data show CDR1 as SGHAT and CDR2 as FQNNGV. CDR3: CASSFGTGGHQETQYF. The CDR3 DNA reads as TGTGCCAGCAGCTTTGGAACGGGGGGGCACCAAGAGACCCAGTACTTC. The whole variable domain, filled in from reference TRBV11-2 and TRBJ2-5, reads EAGVAQSPRYKIIEKRQSVAFWCNPISGHATLYWYQQILGQGPKLLIQFQNNGVVDDSQLPKDRFSAERLKGVDSTLKIQPAKLEDSAVYLCASSFGTGGHQETQYFGPGTRLLVL.

In DNA form, the CDR3 reads TGTGCCAGCAGCCTCGCGGGGGGCCACAATGAGCAGTTCTTC. It is translated as CASSLAGGHNEQFF. The chain is built from TRBV5-5 and TRBJ2-1, with 8 positions matching TRBD2. In germline, CDR1 is SGHKS, CDR2 YYEKEE (reference sequence). The CDR3 is made up of 14 amino acids. Trimming at V came to 4 bases and at J to 5 bases, leaving 5 bases not matched to a gene.

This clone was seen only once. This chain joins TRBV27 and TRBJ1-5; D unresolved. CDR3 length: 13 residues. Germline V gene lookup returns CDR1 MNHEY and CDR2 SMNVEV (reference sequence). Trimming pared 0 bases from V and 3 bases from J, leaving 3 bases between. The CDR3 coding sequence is TGTGCCAGCAGTTTATCGGCCAATCAGCCCCAGCATTTT. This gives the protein CASSLSANQPQHF.

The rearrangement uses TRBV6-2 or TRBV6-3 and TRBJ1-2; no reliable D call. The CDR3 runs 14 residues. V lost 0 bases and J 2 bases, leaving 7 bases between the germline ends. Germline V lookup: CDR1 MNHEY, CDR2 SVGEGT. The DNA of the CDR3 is TGTGCCAGCAGTTACTCTCCCCTCAACTATGGCTACACCTTC. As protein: CASSYSPLNYGYTF.

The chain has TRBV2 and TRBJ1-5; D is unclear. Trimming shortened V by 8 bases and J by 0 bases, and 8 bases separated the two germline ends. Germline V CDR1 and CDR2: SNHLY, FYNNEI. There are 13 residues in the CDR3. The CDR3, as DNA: TGTGCCAGCGGTCGAGATAGCAATCAGCCCCAGCATTTT. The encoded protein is CASGRDSNQPQHF.

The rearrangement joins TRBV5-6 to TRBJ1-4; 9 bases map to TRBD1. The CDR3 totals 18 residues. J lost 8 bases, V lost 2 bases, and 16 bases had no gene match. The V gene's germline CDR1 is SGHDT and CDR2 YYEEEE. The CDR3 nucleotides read TGTGCCAGCAGCTTTTGGGGACGCGACAGGGGGAGGGAGGAAAAACTGTTTTTT. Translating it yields CASSFWGRDRGREEKLFF.

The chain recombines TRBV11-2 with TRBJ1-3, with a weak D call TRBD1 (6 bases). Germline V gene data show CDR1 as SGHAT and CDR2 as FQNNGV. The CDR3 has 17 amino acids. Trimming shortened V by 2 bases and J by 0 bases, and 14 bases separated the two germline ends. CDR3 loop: CASSLTQGITSGNTIYF. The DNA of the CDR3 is TGTGCCAGCAGCTTAACCCAGGGGATCACCTCTGGAAACACCATATATTTT.

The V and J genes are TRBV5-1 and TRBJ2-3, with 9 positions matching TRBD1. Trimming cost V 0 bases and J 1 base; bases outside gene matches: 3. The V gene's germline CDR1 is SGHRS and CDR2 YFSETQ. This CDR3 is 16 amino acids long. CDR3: CASSLGRTGGTDTQYF. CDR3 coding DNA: TGCGCCAGCAGCTTGGGCCGGACAGGGGGCACAGATACGCAGTATTTT.

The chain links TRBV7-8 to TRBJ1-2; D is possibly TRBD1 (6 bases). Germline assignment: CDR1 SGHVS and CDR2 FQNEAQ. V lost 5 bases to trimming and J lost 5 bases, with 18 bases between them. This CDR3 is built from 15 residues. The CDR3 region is CASSQDLGAAYGYTF. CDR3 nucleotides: TGTGCCAGCAGCCAAGACCTGGGGGCGGCGTATGGCTACACCTTC. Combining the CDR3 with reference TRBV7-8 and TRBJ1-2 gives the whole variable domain GAGVSQSPRYKVAKRGQDVALRCDPISGHVSLFWYQQALGQGPEFLTYFQNEAQLDKSGLPSDRFFAERPEGSVSTLKIQRTQQEDSAVYLCASSQDLGAAYGYTFGSGTRLTVV.

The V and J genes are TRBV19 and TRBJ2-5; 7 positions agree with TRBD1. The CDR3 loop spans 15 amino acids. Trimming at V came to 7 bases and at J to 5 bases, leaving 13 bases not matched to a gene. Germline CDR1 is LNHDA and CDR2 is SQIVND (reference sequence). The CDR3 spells CASTIRGGVGETQYF. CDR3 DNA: TGTGCCAGTACCATAAGAGGGGGCGTTGGGGAGACCCAGTACTTC.

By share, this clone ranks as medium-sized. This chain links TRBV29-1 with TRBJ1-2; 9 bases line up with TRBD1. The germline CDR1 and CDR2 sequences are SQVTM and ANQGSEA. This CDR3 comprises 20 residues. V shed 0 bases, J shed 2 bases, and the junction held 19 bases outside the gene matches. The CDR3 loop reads CSVEDLLGTGKLVANYGYTF. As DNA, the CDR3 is TGCAGCGTTGAAGACCTACTCGGGACAGGGAAACTCGTGGCGAACTATGGCTACACCTTC.

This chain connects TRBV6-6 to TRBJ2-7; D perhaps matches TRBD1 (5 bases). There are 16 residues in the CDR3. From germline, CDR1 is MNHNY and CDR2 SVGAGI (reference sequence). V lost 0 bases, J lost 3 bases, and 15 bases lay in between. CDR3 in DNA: TGTGCCAGCAGTTACTCAGGACCAGGGAACAGCTACGAGCAGTACTTC. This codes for CASSYSGPGNSYEQYF.

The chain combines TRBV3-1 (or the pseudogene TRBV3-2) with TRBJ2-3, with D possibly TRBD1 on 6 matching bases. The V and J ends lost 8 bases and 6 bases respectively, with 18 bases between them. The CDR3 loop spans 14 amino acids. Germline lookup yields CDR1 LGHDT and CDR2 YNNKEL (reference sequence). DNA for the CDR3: TGTGCCAGCCGTGCTCAGGGGCCCTCTGATACGCAGTATTTT. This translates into CASRAQGPSDTQYF.

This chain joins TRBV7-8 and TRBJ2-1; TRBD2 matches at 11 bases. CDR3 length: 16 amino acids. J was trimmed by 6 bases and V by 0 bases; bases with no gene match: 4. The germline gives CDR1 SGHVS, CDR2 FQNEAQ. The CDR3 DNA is TGTGCCAGCAGCTTAGCGCGGCTAGCGGGGGGCAATGAGCAGTTCTTC. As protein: CASSLARLAGGNEQFF.

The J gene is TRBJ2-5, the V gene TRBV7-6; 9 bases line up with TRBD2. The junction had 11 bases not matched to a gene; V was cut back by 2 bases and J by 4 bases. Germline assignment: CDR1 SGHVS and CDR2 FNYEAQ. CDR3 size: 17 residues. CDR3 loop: CASSLFASGVLRETQYF. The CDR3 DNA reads TGTGCCAGCAGCTTATTCGCTAGCGGGGTCCTCCGAGAGACCCAGTACTTC.

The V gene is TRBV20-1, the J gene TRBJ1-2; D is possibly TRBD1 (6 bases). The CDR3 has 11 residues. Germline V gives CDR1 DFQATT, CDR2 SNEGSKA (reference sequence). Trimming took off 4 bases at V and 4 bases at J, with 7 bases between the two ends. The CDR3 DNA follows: TGCAGTGCTACGGACAGCTATGGCTACACCTTC. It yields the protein CSATDSYGYTF.

The CDR3: CASSRGFQDLVDEQFF. Written as DNA, the CDR3 is TGCGCCAGCAGCCGCGGGTTTCAGGACCTCGTGGATGAGCAGTTCTTC. The rearrangement joins TRBV4-1 to TRBJ2-1; D may be TRBD2 (5 bases). The germline V gene encodes CDR1 MGHRA and CDR2 YSYEKL. The CDR3 contains 16 residues. Between the trimmed V and J ends, which lost 4 bases and 8 bases, there was a span of 21 bases.

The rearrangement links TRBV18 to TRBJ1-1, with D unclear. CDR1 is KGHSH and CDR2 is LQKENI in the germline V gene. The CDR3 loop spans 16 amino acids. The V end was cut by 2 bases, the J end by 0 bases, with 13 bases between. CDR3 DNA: TGTGCCAGCTCACCAAGGATCGGGTTTATGAACACTGAAGCTTTCTTT. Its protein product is CASSPRIGFMNTEAFF.

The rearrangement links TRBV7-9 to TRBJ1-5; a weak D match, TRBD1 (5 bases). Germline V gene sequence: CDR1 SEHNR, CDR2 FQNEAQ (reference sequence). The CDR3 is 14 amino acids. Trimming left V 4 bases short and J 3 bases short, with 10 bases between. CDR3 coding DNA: TGTGCCAGCAGCTCAACAGGCACCAATCAGCCCCAGCATTTT. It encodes CASSSTGTNQPQHF.

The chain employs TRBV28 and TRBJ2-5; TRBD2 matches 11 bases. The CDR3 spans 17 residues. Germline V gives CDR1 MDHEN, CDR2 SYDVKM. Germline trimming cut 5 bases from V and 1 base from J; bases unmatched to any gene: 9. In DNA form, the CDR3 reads TGTGCCAGCAGTGCCCTCTCGGGACTAGCGGTCCAAGAGACCCAGTACTTC. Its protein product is CASSALSGLAVQETQYF.

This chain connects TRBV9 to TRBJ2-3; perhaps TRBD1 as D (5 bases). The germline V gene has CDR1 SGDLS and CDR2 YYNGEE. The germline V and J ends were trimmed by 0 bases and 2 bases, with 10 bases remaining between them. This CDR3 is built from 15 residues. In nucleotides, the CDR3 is TGTGCCAGCAGCGTAGGGGGCCCCCCCACAGATACGCAGTATTTT. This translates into CASSVGGPPTDTQYF.